Shown below are 4 T cell receptor beta chains from a single sample sequenced in a study of blood T cell repertoires in COVID-19. Libraries were prepared by immunoSEQ multiplex PCR; TCRdb keeps only in-frame clonotypes and omits some of them. The sample lists a few hundred thousand clones; more than 80% were seen once. Sequencing was done on a sample of PBMCs or T cells enriched from blood (not recorded which). The receptors here all came from a woman between 18 and 29 years old who had recovered from COVID-19.

This sequence joins TRBV30 and TRBJ1-1; D ambiguous. The germline V gene encodes CDR1 GTSNPN and CDR2 SVGIG (reference sequence). The CDR3 runs 15 residues. Trimming pared 2 bases from V and 1 base from J, leaving 14 bases between. CDR3 protein: CAWSSGRVRNTEAFF. The CDR3 DNA sequence: TGTGCCTGGAGTTCGGGAAGGGTGAGGAACACTGAAGCTTTCTTT.

The chain has TRBV4-1 and TRBJ2-5, with TRBD2 as a possible D gene (6 bases). V lost 3 bases to trimming and J lost 3 bases, with 14 bases between them. The CDR3 is made up of 15 amino acids. Germline V gives CDR1 MGHRA, CDR2 YSYEKL. The CDR3 coding sequence is TGCGCCAGCAGCCATGTCGGACTAAAAGAAGAGACCCAGTACTTC. It yields the protein CASSHVGLKEETQYF.

The CDR3 nucleotides are TGTGCCAGTAACCCGGGACAGGACAATCAGCCCCAGCATTTT. Translating it yields CASNPGQDNQPQHF. J is TRBJ1-5 and V is TRBV19; TRBD1 matches 8 bases. Germline V gene data show CDR1 as LNHDA and CDR2 as SQIVND (reference sequence). Unmatched junction bases numbered 5, after V lost 7 bases and J lost 3 bases. CDR3 length: 14 residues.

About this clone: An end of the junction does not agree with germline; a read error may underlie this. This chain uses TRBV4-2 with TRBJ2-7, with 11 bases lining up with TRBD2. Germline V lookup: CDR1 LGHNA, CDR2 YNFKEQ. The CDR3 has 16 amino acids. The CDR3 is CASSQGGTSGSYEQCF. In DNA, the CDR3 is TGTGCCAGCAGCCAAGGAGGGACTAGCGGTTCCTACGAGCAGTGCTTC.